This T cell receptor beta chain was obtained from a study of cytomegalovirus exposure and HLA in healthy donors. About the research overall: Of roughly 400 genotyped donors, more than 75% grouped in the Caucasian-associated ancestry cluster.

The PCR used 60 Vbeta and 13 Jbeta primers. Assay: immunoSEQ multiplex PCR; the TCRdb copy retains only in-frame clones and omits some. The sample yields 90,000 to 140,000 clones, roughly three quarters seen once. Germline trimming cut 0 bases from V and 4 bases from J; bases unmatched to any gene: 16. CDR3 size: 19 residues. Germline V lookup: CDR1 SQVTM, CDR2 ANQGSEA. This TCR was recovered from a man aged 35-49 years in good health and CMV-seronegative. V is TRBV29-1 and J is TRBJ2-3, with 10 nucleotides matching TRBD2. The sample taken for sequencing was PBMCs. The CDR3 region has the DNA TGCAGCGTTGAAGATTATTTCGATGGTACTAGCGGGGTGGCAGATACGCAGTATTTT. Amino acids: CSVEDYFDGTSGVADTQYF.